The 2 T cell receptor beta chains reported below all come from one sample, sequenced in a study of blood T cell repertoires in COVID-19 (dated by TCRdb to 2020 to 2021). Libraries were made using the immunoSEQ multiplex PCR assay. TCRdb limited this immuneACCESS table to in-frame rearrangements with V and J called. A share of clones is missing; checked studies link under half to unresolved V genes, and the rest is unexplained. Across this sample there are under 80,000 clones, with about 80% seen only once. Of the sample, less than 25% is held by the ten largest clones. The source material was peripheral blood. The receptors were gathered from an elderly man with active or convalescent COVID-19.

The CDR3: CASSATGKAGELFF. The CDR3 DNA reads as TGTGCCAGCAGCGCGACAGGGAAGGCCGGGGAGCTGTTTTTT. The V and J genes are TRBV9 and TRBJ2-2; TRBD1 matches at 7 bases. V lost 3 bases, J lost 6 bases, and 5 bases stayed unmatched. CDR1 is SGDLS, CDR2 YYNGEE, per germline. The CDR3 sequence is 14 residues long.

A few counts support this clone. The sample contains more than one DNA sequence encoding this CDR3. This chain uses TRBV5-1 with TRBJ2-7; 7 positions agree with TRBD1. Per germline, CDR1 SGHRS and CDR2 YFSETQ. Losses at the gene ends were 1 base for V and 6 bases for J; bases not matched to a gene: 4. This CDR3 has 13 residues. The DNA of the CDR3 is TGCGCCAGCAGCTTGCCAGGGGGACGCGAGCAGTACTTC. This translates into CASSLPGGREQYF. The full variable domain, in which reference TRBV5-1 and TRBJ2-7 provide the parts outside the CDR3, is KAGVTQTPRYLIKTRGQQVTLSCSPISGHRSVSWYQQTPGQGLQFLFEYFSETQRNKGNFPGRFSGRQFSNSRSEMNVSTLELGDSALYLCASSLPGGREQYFGPGTRLTVT.